The entry below gives a single T cell receptor (beta chain) sequence along with its context. Per germline, CDR1 SQVTM and CDR2 ANQGSEA. The CDR3 spans 15 residues. The sample is drawn from a study of T cells expressing NK-cell markers. Overall study context: Sorted CD3+CD56+NKG2C+, CD3+CD56+NKG2C- and CD3+CD56-NKG2C+ T-cell subsets were beta-chain profiled. Most of the eight sequenced donors tested HCMV-seropositive; one tested seronegative.

TCRdb reworked the 5' RACE reads into one entry per CDR3 protein, no DNA. Recorded here are 500,000 to 700,000 distinct CDR3 sequences; the top ten clones represent approximately 3.6%. Sequences were obtained from blood T cells: a sorted CD56 or NKG2C T cell subset, CD4+ or CD8+ T cells, or bulk PBMC T cells (not recorded which). The V and J genes are TRBV29-1 and TRBJ2-3; TCRdb's D call of TRBD2 is untestable without DNA. This receptor was taken from a young man in good health. The chain's CDR3 is CSVDGLTVPTDTQYF.